These 10 T cell receptor beta chains were all obtained from the same sample, sequenced in a study of breast tumors, draining lymph nodes, adjacent tissues (dated by TCRdb to the mid-2010s). Libraries were made using multiplex PCR. Sequencing took place on an Illumina HiSeq 2000. TCRdb's own reprocessing of the public reads used fastp at Q25 and MiXCR and kept productive beta chains. Entries are consolidated by CDR3 protein sequence, retaining the most common genes and DNA. The sample contains about 230,000 distinct CDR3 sequences, 32% of them found a single time. The top ten hold around 1.5% of the sample. The lymph node samples were taken from the axillary draining lymph nodes of breast cancer patients. Material: axillary lymph node tissue. The receptors here all came from a female donor with breast cancer. Some clones in this sample may be carry-over from other donors' samples.

J is TRBJ2-3 and V is TRBV9; 13 nucleotides align to TRBD2. Trimming cost V 3 bases and J 4 bases; bases outside gene matches: 14. Germline V lookup: CDR1 SGDLS, CDR2 YYNGEE. CDR3 length: 19 residues. CDR3 loop: CASSAGTSGKWYGADTQYF. For the CDR3, the DNA is TGTGCCAGCAGCGCCGGGACTAGCGGGAAGTGGTATGGTGCAGATACGCAGTATTTT.

As to this clonotype: A read error may be the cause here, since a much bigger clone is one base away. The CDR3 region is CASSDSPSGNLETQYF. The CDR3 nucleotides read TGTGCCAGCAGTGACTCGCCTAGCGGGAACTTGGAGACCCAGTACTTC. This chain links TRBV6-2 or TRBV6-3 with TRBJ2-5; 9 bases match TRBD2. Germline CDR1 and CDR2: MNHEY and SVGEGT. This CDR3 is built from 16 residues.

This clonotype came up a few times. This may be a read error, as it is one base from a much larger clone. The V gene is TRBV20-1, the J gene TRBJ1-2, with D possibly TRBD1 on 5 matching bases. Germline assignment: CDR1 DFQATT and CDR2 SNEGSKA (reference sequence). The CDR3 extends over 12 amino acids. As DNA, the CDR3 is TGCAGTGCTAGAGATAGTTCTAGGGGCTCCACCTTC. It yields the protein CSARDSSRGSTF.

This rearrangement joins TRBV5-6 to TRBJ1-3, with a possible D match to TRBD1 (5 bases). The V end lost 2 bases, the J end lost 2 bases, and 14 bases lay between the germline ends. Germline values: CDR1 SGHDT, CDR2 YYEEEE. The CDR3 runs to 16 residues. Written as DNA, the CDR3 is TGTGCCAGCAGCTTATCGGGGCCTCTAGCTGGAAACACCATATATTTT. It codes for CASSLSGPLAGNTIYF.

This clonotype was observed at least ten times. The V and J genes are TRBV5-6 and TRBJ2-2, with TRBD1 identical over 7 bases. CDR3 length: 16 residues. V trimming: 4 bases; J trimming: 5 bases; junction bases outside the gene matches: 11. Per the germline V gene, CDR1 is SGHDT and CDR2 is YYEEEE. CDR3 protein: CASSVTTGVRTGELFF. CDR3 sequence (DNA): TGTGCCAGCAGCGTCACCACAGGGGTCAGAACCGGGGAGCTGTTTTTT.

The CDR3 loop is CSASTEQELGNEQFF. CDR3 nucleotides: TGCAGTGCTAGCACGGAGCAGGAGTTGGGGAATGAGCAGTTCTTC. V is TRBV20-1 and J is TRBJ2-1; D gene uncertain. V lost 3 bases to trimming and J lost 7 bases, with 19 bases between them. CDR1 is DFQATT and CDR2 is SNEGSKA in the germline V gene (reference sequence). The CDR3 runs 15 residues.

The chain combines TRBV19 with TRBJ1-3, with 9 bases matching TRBD1. The germline gives CDR1 LNHDA, CDR2 SQIVND (reference sequence). This CDR3 is built from 17 residues. V was pared by 4 bases and J by 8 bases, with 15 bases of the junction left unmatched. The CDR3: CASSRSTGGAYGYTIYF. The CDR3 DNA reads as TGTGCCAGTAGTAGGTCGACAGGGGGTGCCTATGGCTACACCATATATTTT.

The V gene is TRBV19, the J gene TRBJ1-4, with D hard to call. The V and J ends lost 6 bases and 8 bases respectively, with 19 bases between them. CDR3 length: 15 residues. Germline V gene lookup returns CDR1 LNHDA and CDR2 SQIVND (reference sequence). CDR3 in DNA: TGTGCCAGTAGCCTGACTAGCGGGAGTGGGGAAAAACTGTTTTTT. Residues: CASSLTSGSGEKLFF.

This clonotype was seen more than once but under ten times. The chain has TRBV28 and TRBJ1-5; D uncertain. Germline V CDR1 and CDR2: MDHEN, SYDVKM. V was cut by 3 bases and J by 4 bases, with 13 bases left in between. The CDR3 runs 15 residues. CDR3: CASSLFRGLNQPQHF. CDR3 sequence (DNA): TGTGCCAGCAGTTTGTTTCGGGGTCTTAATCAGCCCCAGCATTTT.

This CDR3 reads CSARETGRNTGELFF. The CDR3 nucleotides are TGCAGTGCTAGGGAAACAGGGAGGAACACCGGGGAGCTGTTTTTT. The V and J genes are TRBV20-1 and TRBJ2-2; TRBD1 is a possible D gene (6 bases). V was clipped by 3 bases and J by 1 base, with 12 bases between them. The germline V gene encodes CDR1 DFQATT and CDR2 SNEGSKA (reference sequence). The CDR3 length is 15 residues.